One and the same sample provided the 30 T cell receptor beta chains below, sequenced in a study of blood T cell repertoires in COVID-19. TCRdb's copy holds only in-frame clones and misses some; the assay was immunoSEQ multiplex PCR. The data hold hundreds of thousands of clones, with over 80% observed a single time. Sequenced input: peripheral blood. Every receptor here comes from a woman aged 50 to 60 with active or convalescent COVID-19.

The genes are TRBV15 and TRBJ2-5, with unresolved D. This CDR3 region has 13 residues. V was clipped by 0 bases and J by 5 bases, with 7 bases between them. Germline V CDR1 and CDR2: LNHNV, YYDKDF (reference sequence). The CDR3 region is CATSRDSVETQYF. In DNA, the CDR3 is TGTGCCACCAGCAGAGATAGTGTCGAGACCCAGTACTTC.

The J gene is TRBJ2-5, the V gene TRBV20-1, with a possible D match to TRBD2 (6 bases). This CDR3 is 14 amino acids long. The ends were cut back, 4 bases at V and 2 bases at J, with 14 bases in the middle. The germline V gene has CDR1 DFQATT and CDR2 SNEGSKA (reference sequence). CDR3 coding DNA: TGCAGTGCTAATGACCGGGACTTTCAAGAGACCCAGTACTTC. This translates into CSANDRDFQETQYF.

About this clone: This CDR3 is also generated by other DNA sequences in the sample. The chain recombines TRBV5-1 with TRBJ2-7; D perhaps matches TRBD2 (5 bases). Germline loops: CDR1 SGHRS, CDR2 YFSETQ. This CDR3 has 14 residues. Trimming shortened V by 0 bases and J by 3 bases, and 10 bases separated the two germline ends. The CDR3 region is CASSLGGGSYEQYF. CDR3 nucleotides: TGCGCCAGCAGCTTGGGCGGTGGGAGCTACGAGCAGTACTTC. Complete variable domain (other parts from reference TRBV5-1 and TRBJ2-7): KAGVTQTPRYLIKTRGQQVTLSCSPISGHRSVSWYQQTPGQGLQFLFEYFSETQRNKGNFPGRFSGRQFSNSRSEMNVSTLELGDSALYLCASSLGGGSYEQYFGPGTRLTVT.

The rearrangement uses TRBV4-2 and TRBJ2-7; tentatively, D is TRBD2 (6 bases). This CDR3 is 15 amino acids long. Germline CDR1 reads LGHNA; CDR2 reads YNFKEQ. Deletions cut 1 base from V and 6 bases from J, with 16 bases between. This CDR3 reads CASSQAGDRVGEQYF. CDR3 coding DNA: TGTGCCAGCAGCCAAGCGGGGGACCGAGTAGGCGAGCAGTACTTC.

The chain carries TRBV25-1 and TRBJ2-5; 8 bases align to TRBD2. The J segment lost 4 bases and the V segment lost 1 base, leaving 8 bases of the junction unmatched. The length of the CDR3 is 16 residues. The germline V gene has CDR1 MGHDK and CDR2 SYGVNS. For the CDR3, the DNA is TGTGCCAGCAGTGAATGGGGCGGGGGGATAGTAGAGACCCAGTACTTC. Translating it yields CASSEWGGGIVETQYF. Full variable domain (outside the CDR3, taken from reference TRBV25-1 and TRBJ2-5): EADIYQTPRYLVIGTGKKITLECSQTMGHDKMYWYQQDPGMELHLIHYSYGVNSTEKGDLSSESTVSRIRTEHFPLTLESARPSHTSQYLCASSEWGGGIVETQYFGPGTRLLVL.

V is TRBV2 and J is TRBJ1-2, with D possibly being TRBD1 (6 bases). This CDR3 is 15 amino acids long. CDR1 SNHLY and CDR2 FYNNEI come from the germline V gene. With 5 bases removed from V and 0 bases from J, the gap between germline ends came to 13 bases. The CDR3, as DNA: TGTGCCAGCAGTCCGGGACACCCTTCTAACTATGGCTACACCTTC. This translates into CASSPGHPSNYGYTF.

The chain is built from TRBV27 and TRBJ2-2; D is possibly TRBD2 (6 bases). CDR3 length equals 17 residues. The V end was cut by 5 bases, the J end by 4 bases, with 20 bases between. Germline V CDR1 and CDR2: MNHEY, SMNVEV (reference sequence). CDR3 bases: TGTGCCAGCAGTCCCCTTCCCCCTAGCGTGAGCACCGGGGAGCTGTTTTTT. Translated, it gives CASSPLPPSVSTGELFF.

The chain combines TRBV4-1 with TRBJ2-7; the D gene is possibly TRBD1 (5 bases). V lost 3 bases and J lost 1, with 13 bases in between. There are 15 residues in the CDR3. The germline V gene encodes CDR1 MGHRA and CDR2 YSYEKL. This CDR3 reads CASSHPARGSYEQYF. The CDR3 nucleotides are TGCGCCAGCAGCCATCCCGCTAGGGGATCCTACGAGCAGTACTTC.

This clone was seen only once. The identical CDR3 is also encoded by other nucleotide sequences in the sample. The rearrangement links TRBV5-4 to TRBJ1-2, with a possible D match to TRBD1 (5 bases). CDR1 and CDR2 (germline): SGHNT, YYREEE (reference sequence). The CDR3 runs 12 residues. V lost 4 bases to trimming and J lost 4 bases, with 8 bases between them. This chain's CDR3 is CASSLDSYGYTF. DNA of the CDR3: TGTGCCAGCAGCCTCGACAGCTATGGCTACACCTTC.

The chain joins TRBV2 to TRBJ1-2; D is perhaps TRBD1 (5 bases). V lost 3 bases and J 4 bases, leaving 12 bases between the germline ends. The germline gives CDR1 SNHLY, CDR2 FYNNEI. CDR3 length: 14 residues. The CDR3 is CASSEQGISYGYTF. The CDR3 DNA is TGTGCCAGCAGTGAGCAGGGTATCAGCTATGGCTACACCTTC.

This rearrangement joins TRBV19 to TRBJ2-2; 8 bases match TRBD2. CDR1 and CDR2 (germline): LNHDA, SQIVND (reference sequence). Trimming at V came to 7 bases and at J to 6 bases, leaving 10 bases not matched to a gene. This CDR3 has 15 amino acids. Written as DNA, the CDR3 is TGTGCCAGTACCCCCGGGGGGGCAGGCGCCGGGGAGCTGTTTTTT. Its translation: CASTPGGAGAGELFF.

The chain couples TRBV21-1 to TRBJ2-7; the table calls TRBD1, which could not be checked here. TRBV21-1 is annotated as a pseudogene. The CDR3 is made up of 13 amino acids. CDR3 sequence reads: CAIQGAADYEQYF. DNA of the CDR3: TGTGCCATCCAAGGGGCCGCCGACTACGAGCAGTACTTC.

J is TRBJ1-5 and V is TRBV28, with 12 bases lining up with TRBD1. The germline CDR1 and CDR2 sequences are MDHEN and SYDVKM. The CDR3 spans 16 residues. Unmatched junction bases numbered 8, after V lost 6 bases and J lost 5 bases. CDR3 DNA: TGTGCCAGCAGCGGGGTGAGGGACAGGGGGCATCAGCCCCAGCATTTT. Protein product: CASSGVRDRGHQPQHF.

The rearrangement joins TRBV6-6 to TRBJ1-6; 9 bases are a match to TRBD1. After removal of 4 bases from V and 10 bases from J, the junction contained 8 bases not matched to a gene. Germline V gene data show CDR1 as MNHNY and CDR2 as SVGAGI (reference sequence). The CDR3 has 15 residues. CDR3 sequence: CASSSGTGPLSPLHF. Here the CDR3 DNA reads TGTGCCAGCAGTTCCGGGACAGGGCCACTCTCACCCCTCCACTTT.

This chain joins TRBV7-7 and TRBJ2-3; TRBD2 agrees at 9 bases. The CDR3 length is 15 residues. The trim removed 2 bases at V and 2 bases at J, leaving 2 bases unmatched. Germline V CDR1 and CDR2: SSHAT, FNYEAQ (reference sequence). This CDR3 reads CASSLLAGTTDTQYF. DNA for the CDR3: TGTGCCAGCAGCTTACTAGCGGGGACCACAGATACGCAGTATTTT.

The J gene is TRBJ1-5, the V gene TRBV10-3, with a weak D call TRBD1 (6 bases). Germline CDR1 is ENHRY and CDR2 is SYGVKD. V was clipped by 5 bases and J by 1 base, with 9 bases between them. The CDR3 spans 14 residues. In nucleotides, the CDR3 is TGTGCCATCAGTAGACAGGAAAGCAATCAGCCCCAGCATTTT. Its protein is CAISRQESNQPQHF.

The CDR3 loop reads CASSGGGFSYNEQFF. The DNA for the CDR3 is TGTGCCAGCAGCGGTGGAGGGTTCTCCTACAATGAGCAGTTCTTC. The V gene is TRBV5-5, the J gene TRBJ2-1, with a possible D match to TRBD2 (6 bases). Per the germline V gene, CDR1 is SGHKS and CDR2 is YYEKEE (reference sequence). V dropped 4 bases and J dropped 0 bases, with 11 bases sitting between them. The CDR3 length is 15 residues.

This chain's CDR3 is CASSLGPQGGNSPLHF. CDR3 coding DNA: TGTGCCAGCAGCTTAGGCCCGCAGGGGGGTAATTCACCCCTCCACTTT. The gene calls are TRBV11-2 and TRBJ1-6; 7 bases map to TRBD1. With 1 base clipped from V and 6 bases from J, the junction kept 6 bases outside the gene matches. Germline assignment: CDR1 SGHAT and CDR2 FQNNGV. There are 16 residues in the CDR3. The complete variable domain, with remaining parts taken from reference TRBV11-2 and TRBJ1-6, reads EAGVAQSPRYKIIEKRQSVAFWCNPISGHATLYWYQQILGQGPKLLIQFQNNGVVDDSQLPKDRFSAERLKGVDSTLKIQPAKLEDSAVYLCASSLGPQGGNSPLHFGNGTRLTVT.

CDR3 amino acids: CASSGGGSSYNEQFF. The CDR3 nucleotides read TGTGCCAGCAGCGGGGGCGGGAGCTCCTACAATGAGCAGTTCTTC. This rearrangement joins TRBV7-9 to TRBJ2-1; TRBD2 might be the D (7 bases). The CDR3 has 15 amino acids. V was pared by 5 bases and J by 0 bases, with 11 bases between. The germline V gene has CDR1 SEHNR and CDR2 FQNEAQ (reference sequence).

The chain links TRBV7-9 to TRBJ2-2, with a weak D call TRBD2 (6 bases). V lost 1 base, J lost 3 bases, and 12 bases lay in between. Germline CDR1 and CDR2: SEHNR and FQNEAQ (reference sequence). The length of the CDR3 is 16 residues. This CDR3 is CASSLDGSGDTGELFF. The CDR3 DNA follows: TGTGCCAGCAGCTTAGACGGGAGTGGAGACACCGGGGAGCTGTTTTTT.

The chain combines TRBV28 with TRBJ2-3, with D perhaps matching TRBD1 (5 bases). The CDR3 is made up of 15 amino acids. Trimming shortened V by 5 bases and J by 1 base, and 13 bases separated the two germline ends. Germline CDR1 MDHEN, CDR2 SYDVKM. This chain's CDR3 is CASSPRVLGTDTQYF. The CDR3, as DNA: TGTGCCAGCAGTCCCAGGGTGTTGGGCACAGATACGCAGTATTTT. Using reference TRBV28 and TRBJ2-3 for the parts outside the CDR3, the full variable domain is DVKVTQSSRYLVKRTGEKVFLECVQDMDHENMFWYRQDPGLGLRLIYFSYDVKMKEKGDIPEGYSVSREKKERFSLILESASTNQTSMYLCASSPRVLGTDTQYFGPGTRLTVL.

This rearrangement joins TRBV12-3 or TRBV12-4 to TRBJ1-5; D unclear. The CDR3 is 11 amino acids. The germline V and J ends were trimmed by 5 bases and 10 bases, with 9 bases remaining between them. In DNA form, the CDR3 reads TGTGCCAGCAGTCAAGGTAGCCCCCAGCATTTT. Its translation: CASSQGSPQHF.

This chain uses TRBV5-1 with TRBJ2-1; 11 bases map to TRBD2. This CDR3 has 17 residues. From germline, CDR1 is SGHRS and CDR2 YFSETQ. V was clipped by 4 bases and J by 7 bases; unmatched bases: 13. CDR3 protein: CASSRRLAGSRGNEQFF. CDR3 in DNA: TGCGCCAGCAGCCGGCGACTAGCGGGGAGCAGGGGGAATGAGCAGTTCTTC. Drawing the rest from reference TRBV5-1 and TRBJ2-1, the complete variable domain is KAGVTQTPRYLIKTRGQQVTLSCSPISGHRSVSWYQQTPGQGLQFLFEYFSETQRNKGNFPGRFSGRQFSNSRSEMNVSTLELGDSALYLCASSRRLAGSRGNEQFFGPGTRLTVL.

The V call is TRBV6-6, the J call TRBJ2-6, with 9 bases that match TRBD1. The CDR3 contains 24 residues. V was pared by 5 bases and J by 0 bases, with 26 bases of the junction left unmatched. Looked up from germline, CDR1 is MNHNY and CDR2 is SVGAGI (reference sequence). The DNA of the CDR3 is TGTGCCAGCAGTCCATTCCGAGGGACAGGGAGGAGTATCGAAACCAGCTCTGGGGCCAACGTCCTGACTTTC. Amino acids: CASSPFRGTGRSIETSSGANVLTF.

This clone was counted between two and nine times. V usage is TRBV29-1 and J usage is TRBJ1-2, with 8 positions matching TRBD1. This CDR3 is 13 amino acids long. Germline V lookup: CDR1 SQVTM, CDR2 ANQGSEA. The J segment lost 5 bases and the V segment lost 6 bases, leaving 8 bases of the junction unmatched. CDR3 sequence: CSVAFGQGYGYTF. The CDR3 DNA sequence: TGCAGCGTGGCGTTCGGACAGGGATATGGCTACACCTTC.

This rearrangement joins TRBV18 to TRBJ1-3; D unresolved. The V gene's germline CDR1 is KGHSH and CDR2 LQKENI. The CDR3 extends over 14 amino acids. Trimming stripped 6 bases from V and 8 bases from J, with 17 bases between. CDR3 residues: CASSTDRGVDTIYF. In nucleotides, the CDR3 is TGTGCCAGCTCGACGGACCGGGGAGTAGACACCATATATTTT. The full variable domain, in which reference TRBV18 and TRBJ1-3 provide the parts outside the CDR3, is NAGVMQNPRHLVRRRGQEARLRCSPMKGHSHVYWYRQLPEEGLKFMVYLQKENIIDESGMPKERFSAEFPKEGPSILRIQQVVRGDSAAYFCASSTDRGVDTIYFGEGSWLTVV.

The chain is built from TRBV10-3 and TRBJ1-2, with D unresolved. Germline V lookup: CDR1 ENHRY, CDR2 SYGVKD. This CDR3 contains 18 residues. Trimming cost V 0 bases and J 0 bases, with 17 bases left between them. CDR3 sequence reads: CAISESFRPTTPNYGYTF. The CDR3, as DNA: TGTGCCATCAGTGAGTCCTTTAGGCCGACAACCCCTAACTATGGCTACACCTTC.

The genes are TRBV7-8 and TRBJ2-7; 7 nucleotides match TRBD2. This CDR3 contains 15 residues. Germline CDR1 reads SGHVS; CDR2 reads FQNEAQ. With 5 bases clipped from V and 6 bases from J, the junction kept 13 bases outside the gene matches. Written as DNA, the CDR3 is TGTGCCAGCAGCAACCGTGGGACTACCCTCCGCGAGCAGTACTTC. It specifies CASSNRGTTLREQYF.

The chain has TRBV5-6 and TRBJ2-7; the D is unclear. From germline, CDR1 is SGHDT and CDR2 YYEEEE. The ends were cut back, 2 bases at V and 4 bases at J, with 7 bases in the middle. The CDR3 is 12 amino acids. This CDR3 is CASSFSRYEQYF. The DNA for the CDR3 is TGTGCCAGCAGCTTTTCGAGATACGAGCAGTACTTC.

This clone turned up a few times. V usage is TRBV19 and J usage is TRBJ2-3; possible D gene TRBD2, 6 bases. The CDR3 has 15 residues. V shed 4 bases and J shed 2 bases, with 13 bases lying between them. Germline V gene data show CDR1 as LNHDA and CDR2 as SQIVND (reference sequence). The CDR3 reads CASSKRAGSTDTQYF. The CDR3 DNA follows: TGTGCCAGTAGTAAGCGGGCTGGATCCACAGATACGCAGTATTTT.